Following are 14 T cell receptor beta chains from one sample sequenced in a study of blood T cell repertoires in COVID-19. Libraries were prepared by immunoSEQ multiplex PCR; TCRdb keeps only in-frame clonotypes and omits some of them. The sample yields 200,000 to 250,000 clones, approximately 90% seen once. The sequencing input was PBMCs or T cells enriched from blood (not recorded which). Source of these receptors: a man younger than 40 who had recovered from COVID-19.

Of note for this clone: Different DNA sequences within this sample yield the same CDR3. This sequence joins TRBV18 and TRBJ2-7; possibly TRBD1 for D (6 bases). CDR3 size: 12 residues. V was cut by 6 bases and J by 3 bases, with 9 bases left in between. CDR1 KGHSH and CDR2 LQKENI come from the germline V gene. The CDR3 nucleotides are TGTGCCAGCTCTCAGACAGGCTACGAGCAGTACTTC. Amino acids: CASSQTGYEQYF.

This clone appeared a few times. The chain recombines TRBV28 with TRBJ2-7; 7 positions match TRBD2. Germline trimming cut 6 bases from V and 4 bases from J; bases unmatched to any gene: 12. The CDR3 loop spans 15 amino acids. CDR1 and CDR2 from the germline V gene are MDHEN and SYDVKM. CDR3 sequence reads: CASSPGALAVYEQYF. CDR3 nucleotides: TGTGCCAGCAGCCCTGGGGCCCTAGCGGTATACGAGCAGTACTTC.

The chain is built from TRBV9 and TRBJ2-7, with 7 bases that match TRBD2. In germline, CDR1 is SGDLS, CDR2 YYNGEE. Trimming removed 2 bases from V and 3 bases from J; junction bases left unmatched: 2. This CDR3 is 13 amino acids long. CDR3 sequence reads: CASSVGGFYEQYF. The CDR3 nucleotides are TGTGCCAGCAGCGTCGGGGGGTTCTACGAGCAGTACTTC.

In DNA, the CDR3 is TGTGCCAGCTCCGAAGGGGAAGGGGCCAAAAACATTCAGTACTTC. Translation gives CASSEGEGAKNIQYF. V gene TRBV2 combines with J gene TRBJ2-4; the D gene is possibly TRBD1 (5 bases). Trimming stripped 8 bases from V and 1 base from J, with 15 bases between. The CDR3 loop spans 15 amino acids. The germline V gene has CDR1 SNHLY and CDR2 FYNNEI.

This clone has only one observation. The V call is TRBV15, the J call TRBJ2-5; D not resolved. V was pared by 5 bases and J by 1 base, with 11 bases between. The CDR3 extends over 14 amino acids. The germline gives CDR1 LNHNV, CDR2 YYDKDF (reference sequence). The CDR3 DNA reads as TGTGCCACCAGCGGTAGACTGAGCCAAGAGACCCAGTACTTC. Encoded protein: CATSGRLSQETQYF.

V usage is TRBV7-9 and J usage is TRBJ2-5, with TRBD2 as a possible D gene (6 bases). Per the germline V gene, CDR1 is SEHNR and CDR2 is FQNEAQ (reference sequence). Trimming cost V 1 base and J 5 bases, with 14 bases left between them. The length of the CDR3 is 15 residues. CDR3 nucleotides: TGTGCCAGCAGCTTAGTCTTCTCCGGGAGTGAGACCCAGTACTTC. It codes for CASSLVFSGSETQYF. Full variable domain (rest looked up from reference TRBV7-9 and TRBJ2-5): DTGVSQNPRHKITKRGQNVTFRCDPISEHNRLYWYRQTLGQGPEFLTYFQNEAQLEKSRLLSDRFSAERPKGSFSTLEIQRTEQGDSAMYLCASSLVFSGSETQYFGPGTRLLVL.

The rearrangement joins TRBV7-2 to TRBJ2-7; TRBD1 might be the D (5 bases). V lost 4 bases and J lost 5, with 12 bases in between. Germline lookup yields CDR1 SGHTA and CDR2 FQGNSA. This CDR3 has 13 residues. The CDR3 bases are TGTGCCAGCAGCTCCGCCCCAGGGCACGAGCAGTACTTC. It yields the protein CASSSAPGHEQYF.

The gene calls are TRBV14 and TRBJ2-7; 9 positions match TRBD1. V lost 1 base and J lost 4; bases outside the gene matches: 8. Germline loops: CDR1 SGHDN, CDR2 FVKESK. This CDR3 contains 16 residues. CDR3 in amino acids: CASSQVRSDRGYEQYF. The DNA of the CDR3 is TGTGCCAGCAGCCAAGTCCGTTCCGACAGGGGGTACGAGCAGTACTTC.

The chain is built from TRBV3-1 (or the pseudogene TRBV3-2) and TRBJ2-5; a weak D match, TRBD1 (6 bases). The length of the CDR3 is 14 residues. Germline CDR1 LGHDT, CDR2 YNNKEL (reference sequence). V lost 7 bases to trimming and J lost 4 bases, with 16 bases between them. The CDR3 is CASTNLQGSETQYF. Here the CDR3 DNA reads TGTGCCAGCACCAATTTACAGGGTTCAGAGACCCAGTACTTC.

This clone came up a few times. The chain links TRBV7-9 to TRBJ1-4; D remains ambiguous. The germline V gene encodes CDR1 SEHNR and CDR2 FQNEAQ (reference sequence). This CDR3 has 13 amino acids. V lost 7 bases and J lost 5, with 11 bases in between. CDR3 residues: CASKRERNEKLFF. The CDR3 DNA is TGTGCCAGCAAGCGGGAACGGAATGAAAAACTGTTTTTT.

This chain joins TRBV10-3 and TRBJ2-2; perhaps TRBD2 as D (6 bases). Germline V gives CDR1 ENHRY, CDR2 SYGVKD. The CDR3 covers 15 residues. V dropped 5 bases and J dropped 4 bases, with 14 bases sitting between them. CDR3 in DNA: TGTGCCATCAGTTCGGGGAAGGGAGGCACCGGGGAGCTGTTTTTT. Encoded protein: CAISSGKGGTGELFF.

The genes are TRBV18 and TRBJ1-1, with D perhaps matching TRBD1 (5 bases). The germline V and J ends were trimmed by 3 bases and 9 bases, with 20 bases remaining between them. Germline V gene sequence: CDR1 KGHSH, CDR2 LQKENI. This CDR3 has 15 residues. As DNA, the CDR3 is TGTGCCAGCTCACCCGACCGGGTTAGGGGTGGCCAAGCTTTCTTT. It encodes CASSPDRVRGGQAFF.

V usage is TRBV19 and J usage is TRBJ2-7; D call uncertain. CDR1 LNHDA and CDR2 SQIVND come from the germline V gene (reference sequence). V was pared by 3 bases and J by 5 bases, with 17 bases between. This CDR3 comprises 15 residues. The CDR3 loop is CASSMGAGSINEQYF. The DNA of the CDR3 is TGTGCCAGTAGTATGGGCGCAGGAAGCATCAACGAGCAGTACTTC.

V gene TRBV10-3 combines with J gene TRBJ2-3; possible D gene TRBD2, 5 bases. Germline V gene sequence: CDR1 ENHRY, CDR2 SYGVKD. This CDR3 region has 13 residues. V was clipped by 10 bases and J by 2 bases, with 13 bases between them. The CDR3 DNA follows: TGTGCCACCGCGGCCCGGGACACAGATACGCAGTATTTT. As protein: CATAARDTDTQYF.